This T cell receptor (beta chain) was sequenced for a study of blood T cell repertoires in COVID-19. Profiled with immunoSEQ multiplex PCR; TCRdb holds only in-frame clones, not every one. The data contain more than 250,000 clones, over 65% of them singletons. V lost 1 base and J 3 bases, leaving 7 bases between the germline ends. This CDR3 has 13 residues. The TCR sequence derives from a man between 60 and 75 years old who had recovered from COVID-19. The sample consisted of peripheral blood. V gene TRBV12-3 or TRBV12-4 combines with J gene TRBJ2-7, with D hard to call. CDR3 residues: CASSLVNIYEQYF. The CDR3 bases are TGTGCCAGCAGTTTAGTTAACATCTACGAGCAGTACTTC.